The next 30 T cell receptor beta chains were all read from a single sample in a study of T cells in pancreatic ductal adenocarcinoma. No neoadjuvant therapy was given to the selected pancreatic ductal adenocarcinoma patients before their surgery. Measured with immunoSEQ multiplex PCR; TCRdb has only the in-frame clones, and not every one. Among under 20,000 clones listed, roughly 86% were seen once. The specimen sequenced was PBMCs. The receptors stem from a human donor with pancreatic ductal adenocarcinoma.

The rearrangement uses TRBV19 and TRBJ2-2; D is possibly TRBD1 (5 bases). Trimming took 6 bases from V and 4 from J, leaving 12 bases between them. This CDR3 comprises 14 residues. Germline V gene sequence: CDR1 LNHDA, CDR2 SQIVND (reference sequence). The CDR3 DNA reads as TGTGCCAGTAGGCGCGAAGGGGTCACCGGGGAGCTGTTTTTT. Its protein is CASRREGVTGELFF.

The chain carries TRBV7-2 and TRBJ1-1, with a weak D call TRBD1 (6 bases). Germline V gene lookup returns CDR1 SGHTA and CDR2 FQGNSA. The CDR3 extends over 14 amino acids. With 1 base removed from V and 5 bases from J, the gap between germline ends came to 11 bases. DNA of the CDR3: TGTGCCAGCAGCTTAGGGGGGCCGAGGACTGAAGCTTTCTTT. This gives the protein CASSLGGPRTEAFF.

The chain couples TRBV19 to TRBJ2-5; 11 bases are shared with TRBD1. Germline assignment: CDR1 LNHDA and CDR2 SQIVND (reference sequence). The CDR3 is 15 residues long. The trim removed 3 bases at V and 1 base at J, leaving 1 base unmatched. The CDR3 spells CASSMDRGLQETQYF. In nucleotides, the CDR3 is TGTGCCAGTAGTATGGACAGGGGGCTCCAAGAGACCCAGTACTTC.

This rearrangement joins TRBV5-4 to TRBJ2-1; 7 bases line up with TRBD2. This CDR3 contains 14 residues. Germline V lookup: CDR1 SGHNT, CDR2 YYREEE (reference sequence). V was clipped by 4 bases and J by 6 bases; unmatched bases: 7. DNA of the CDR3: TGTGCCAGCAGCGAGACTAGCCCGGCCAATGAGCAGTTCTTC. Translated: CASSETSPANEQFF.

The chain uses TRBV10-3 and TRBJ2-1; 9 bases match TRBD2. From germline, CDR1 is ENHRY and CDR2 SYGVKD. This CDR3 has 15 residues. With 10 bases clipped from V and 0 bases from J, the junction kept 7 bases outside the gene matches. CDR3 sequence: CATLAGISSYNEQFF. The CDR3 DNA is TGTGCCACCCTAGCGGGAATAAGCTCCTACAATGAGCAGTTCTTC.

This clone was found once. The rearrangement joins TRBV7-6 to TRBJ2-5; 10 nucleotides match TRBD2. V shed 5 bases and J 5 bases; nucleotides not matched to a gene: 17. The germline CDR1 and CDR2 sequences are SGHVS and FNYEAQ. The CDR3 is made up of 18 amino acids. CDR3 sequence: CASSPRRAGGAVWETQYF. DNA of the CDR3: TGTGCCAGCAGCCCTAGAAGAGCGGGGGGGGCAGTATGGGAGACCCAGTACTTC.

The chain links TRBV9 to TRBJ2-3, with 9 positions matching TRBD2. The CDR3 loop spans 16 amino acids. After removal of 4 bases from V and 5 bases from J, the junction contained 11 bases not matched to a gene. Germline V gene data show CDR1 as SGDLS and CDR2 as YYNGEE. In DNA form, the CDR3 reads TGTGCCAGCAGCCCAGGTAGCGCGGGGGGGCGAGATACGCAGTATTTT. This translates into CASSPGSAGGRDTQYF.

CDR3 amino acids: CASSRNRAGAQHF. The CDR3, as DNA: TGTGCCAGTAGTAGAAACAGGGCGGGAGCCCAGCATTTT. V gene TRBV19 combines with J gene TRBJ1-5, with TRBD1 as a possible D gene (6 bases). CDR1 and CDR2 (germline): LNHDA, SQIVND (reference sequence). V was clipped by 4 bases and J by 11 bases, with 15 bases between them. The CDR3 totals 13 residues. Full variable domain (outside the CDR3, taken from reference TRBV19 and TRBJ1-5): DGGITQSPKYLFRKEGQNVTLSCEQNLNHDAMYWYRQDPGQGLRLIYYSQIVNDFQKGDIAEGYSVSREKKESFPLTVTSAQKNPTAFYLCASSRNRAGAQHFGDGTRLSIL.

The chain is built from TRBV28 and TRBJ1-3, with unresolved D. The germline V gene has CDR1 MDHEN and CDR2 SYDVKM. V shed 3 bases and J shed 2 bases, with 11 bases lying between them. This CDR3 region has 15 residues. CDR3 sequence (DNA): TGTGCCAGCAGTTTGATGGGCAAGGCTGGAAACACCATATATTTT. This translates into CASSLMGKAGNTIYF. Variable domain in full (rest from reference TRBV28 and TRBJ1-3): DVKVTQSSRYLVKRTGEKVFLECVQDMDHENMFWYRQDPGLGLRLIYFSYDVKMKEKGDIPEGYSVSREKKERFSLILESASTNQTSMYLCASSLMGKAGNTIYFGEGSWLTVV.

The table lists this clone with a count of one. This rearrangement joins TRBV4-2 to TRBJ1-6, with 7 bases aligning to TRBD1. The V gene's germline CDR1 is LGHNA and CDR2 YNFKEQ. The CDR3 runs 14 residues. Losses at the gene ends were 4 bases for V and 7 bases for J; bases not matched to a gene: 4. CDR3 DNA sequence: TGTGCCAGCAGCCCGGGACAGCTCAATTCACCCCTCCACTTT. It codes for CASSPGQLNSPLHF.

This chain joins TRBV19 and TRBJ2-2; weak D call: TRBD2 (5 bases). Trimming left V 3 bases short and J 1 base short, with 12 bases between. The CDR3 contains 16 residues. Per germline, CDR1 LNHDA and CDR2 SQIVND (reference sequence). The CDR3 loop is CASSIGKRKNTGELFF. CDR3 nucleotide sequence: TGTGCCAGTAGTATCGGTAAGCGGAAGAACACCGGGGAGCTGTTTTTT.

This chain joins TRBV27 and TRBJ2-1, with D possibly TRBD2 on 6 matching bases. CDR3 length equals 14 residues. Trimming pared 5 bases from V and 10 bases from J, leaving 18 bases between. Germline V gives CDR1 MNHEY, CDR2 SMNVEV (reference sequence). As DNA, the CDR3 is TGTGCCAGCAGTCAGATAGCGGAAGGCTGGGAGCAGTTCTTC. It specifies CASSQIAEGWEQFF.

The sample holds one count of this clone. This chain joins TRBV28 and TRBJ2-5, with TRBD2 matching over 11 bases. Germline V gives CDR1 MDHEN, CDR2 SYDVKM. Trimming cost V 5 bases and J 5 bases; bases outside gene matches: 10. This CDR3 spans 16 amino acids. This CDR3 reads CASSPELAGAGETQYF. The CDR3, as DNA: TGTGCCAGCAGTCCGGAACTAGCGGGGGCGGGGGAGACCCAGTACTTC.

V gene TRBV6-5 combines with J gene TRBJ1-2; D remains ambiguous. Between the trimmed V and J ends, which lost 2 bases and 4 bases, there was a span of 14 bases. There are 15 residues in the CDR3. CDR1 MNHEY and CDR2 SVGAGI come from the germline V gene. The CDR3 DNA reads TGTGCCAGCAGTTACCGGGGATCCGATATCTATGGCTACACCTTC. Encoded protein: CASSYRGSDIYGYTF.

The chain joins TRBV7-2 to TRBJ1-6, with a tentative D call TRBD1 (5 bases). V dropped 2 bases and J dropped 6 bases, with 14 bases sitting between them. This CDR3 comprises 16 residues. Per the germline V gene, CDR1 is SGHTA and CDR2 is FQGNSA. CDR3: CASSLLGGVFNSPLHF. CDR3 DNA: TGTGCCAGCAGCTTACTTGGGGGGGTTTTTAATTCACCCCTCCACTTT.

V usage is TRBV7-9 and J usage is TRBJ2-1, with a tentative D call TRBD2 (6 bases). CDR1 SEHNR and CDR2 FQNEAQ come from the germline V gene (reference sequence). The V gene lost 2 bases and the J gene lost 7 bases, with 18 bases spanning the gap. The CDR3 runs 16 residues. The CDR3 coding sequence is TGTGCCAGCAGCTTACGAAGGGCCCCTCGGGGGAATGAGCAGTTCTTC. It specifies CASSLRRAPRGNEQFF.

This clone occurred a few times. The rearrangement uses TRBV19 and TRBJ1-5; 9 nucleotides match TRBD1. With V trimmed by 7 bases and J by 0 bases, 4 bases remained unmatched. The CDR3 length is 15 residues. Germline V gives CDR1 LNHDA, CDR2 SQIVND (reference sequence). CDR3 sequence: CASTPGQGSNQPQHF. DNA for the CDR3: TGTGCCAGTACCCCGGGACAGGGTAGCAATCAGCCCCAGCATTTT.

The rearrangement links TRBV9 to TRBJ2-3, with a possible D match to TRBD1 (7 bases). CDR1 SGDLS and CDR2 YYNGEE come from the germline V gene. The CDR3 is made up of 17 amino acids. V was clipped by 2 bases and J by 1 base, with 17 bases between them. The CDR3 is CASSVHGRDSGTDTQYF. The CDR3 region has the DNA TGTGCCAGCAGCGTCCATGGGCGGGACAGCGGCACAGATACGCAGTATTTT.

This clone was counted a single time. The rearrangement links TRBV5-6 to TRBJ1-4; no definite D call. V lost 0 bases and J lost 0, with 9 bases in between. The germline gives CDR1 SGHDT, CDR2 YYEEEE. This CDR3 comprises 16 residues. CDR3 loop: CASSLGGGSTNEKLFF. The CDR3 coding sequence is TGTGCCAGCAGCTTGGGCGGAGGGTCAACTAATGAAAAACTGTTTTTT.

The chain recombines TRBV1 with TRBJ2-1; no check of the table's D call, TRBD2, against the DNA was made. TRBV1 is marked as a pseudogene. The CDR3 runs 16 residues. The CDR3 is CTSSHSGLAGGNEQFF. The CDR3 nucleotides are TGCACCAGCAGCCATTCCGGACTAGCGGGGGGGAATGAGCAGTTCTTC.

The V call is TRBV29-1, the J call TRBJ2-5; maybe TRBD2 (5 bases). The V end lost 6 bases, the J end lost 9 bases, and 20 bases lay between the germline ends. The V gene's germline CDR1 is SQVTM and CDR2 ANQGSEA. The CDR3 contains 13 residues. This chain's CDR3 is CSVGEAPVGAQYF. In DNA, the CDR3 is TGCAGCGTGGGAGAGGCACCCGTCGGGGCCCAGTACTTC.

The rearrangement joins TRBV14 to TRBJ2-2; maybe TRBD2 (6 bases). Germline CDR1 SGHDN, CDR2 FVKESK. Trimming took 4 bases from V and 8 from J, leaving 17 bases between them. This CDR3 has 15 amino acids. As DNA, the CDR3 is TGTGCCAGCAGCCCTTACCGGGAGACGTCGGGGGAGCTGTTTTTT. This translates into CASSPYRETSGELFF. The whole variable domain, remainder taken from reference TRBV14 and TRBJ2-2, is EAGVTQFPSHSVIEKGQTVTLRCDPISGHDNLYWYRRVMGKEIKFLLHFVKESKQDESGMPNNRFLAERTGGTYSTLKVQPAELEDSGVYFCASSPYRETSGELFFGEGSRLTVL.

This clone was observed once. This CDR3 reads CASSARDRGYGYTF. The CDR3 region has the DNA TGTGCCAGCAGCGCCCGGGACAGGGGCTATGGCTACACCTTC. This chain connects TRBV9 to TRBJ1-2; 10 nucleotides match TRBD1. This CDR3 is built from 14 residues. V shed 3 bases and J 4 bases; nucleotides not matched to a gene: 3. The germline V gene encodes CDR1 SGDLS and CDR2 YYNGEE.

The chain employs TRBV5-6 and TRBJ1-1; D is unresolved. Deletions cut 1 base from V and 1 base from J, with 11 bases between. CDR1 SGHDT and CDR2 YYEEEE come from the germline V gene. CDR3 length: 15 amino acids. The CDR3 is CASSLLKEGNTEAFF. The DNA of the CDR3 is TGTGCCAGCAGCTTGTTAAAAGAGGGGAACACTGAAGCTTTCTTT. Using reference TRBV5-6 and TRBJ1-1 for the parts outside the CDR3, the full variable domain is DAGVTQSPTHLIKTRGQQVTLRCSPKSGHDTVSWYQQALGQGPQFIFQYYEEEERQRGNFPDRFSGHQFPNYSSELNVNALLLGDSALYLCASSLLKEGNTEAFFGQGTRLTVV.

This clone has only a few counts. Germline and junction disagree at one end, which may indicate a read error. This chain connects TRBV6-1 to TRBJ1-6; D possibly corresponds to TRBD1 (5 bases). CDR3 length: 14 amino acids. The germline CDR1 and CDR2 sequences are MNHNS and SASEGT. The CDR3 nucleotides read TGTGCCAGCAGGGAAGGACACGAGGGTTCACCCCTCCACTTT. Translation: CASREGHEGSPLHF.

The count of this clone is one. The V and J genes are TRBV5-6 and TRBJ2-7; D uncertain. Per germline, CDR1 SGHDT and CDR2 YYEEEE. With 4 bases removed from V and 2 bases from J, the gap between germline ends came to 10 bases. This CDR3 has 13 amino acids. CDR3 protein: CASSPTSTYEQYF. The CDR3, as DNA: TGTGCCAGCAGCCCTACGTCCACCTACGAGCAGTACTTC.

V gene TRBV28 combines with J gene TRBJ1-3; 7 nucleotides line up with TRBD1. CDR1 MDHEN and CDR2 SYDVKM come from the germline V gene. The CDR3 extends over 13 amino acids. V lost 8 bases, J lost 6 bases, and 7 bases stayed unmatched. Here the CDR3 DNA reads TGTGCCAGCCTACAGGGGAAGGAAAACACCATATATTTT. Its protein is CASLQGKENTIYF.

The chain joins TRBV5-1 to TRBJ1-1, with D possibly being TRBD1 (5 bases). The CDR3 sequence is 15 residues long. Trimming removed 0 bases from V and 0 bases from J, with 9 bases in between. The germline gives CDR1 SGHRS, CDR2 YFSETQ. The CDR3 coding sequence is TGCGCCAGCAGCTTGGGTCCAGGGCTGAACACTGAAGCTTTCTTT. Residues: CASSLGPGLNTEAFF.

This chain joins TRBV15 and TRBJ1-2, with D maybe TRBD1 (6 bases). This CDR3 comprises 16 residues. Trimming removed 2 bases from V and 5 bases from J, with 18 bases in between. CDR1 and CDR2 from the germline V gene are LNHNV and YYDKDF (reference sequence). The CDR3 sequence is CATSRPPVGGGYGYTF. The CDR3, as DNA: TGTGCCACCAGCAGACCTCCCGTAGGGGGTGGGTATGGCTACACCTTC.

This chain connects TRBV5-6 to TRBJ2-1, with TRBD1 matching over 8 bases. Trimming took 3 bases from V and 4 from J; bases not matched to a gene: 6. The CDR3 covers 15 residues. The germline V gene has CDR1 SGHDT and CDR2 YYEEEE. The chain's CDR3 is CASSSLGTGYNEQFF. The CDR3 nucleotides are TGTGCCAGCAGCTCTTTGGGGACAGGATACAATGAGCAGTTCTTC.